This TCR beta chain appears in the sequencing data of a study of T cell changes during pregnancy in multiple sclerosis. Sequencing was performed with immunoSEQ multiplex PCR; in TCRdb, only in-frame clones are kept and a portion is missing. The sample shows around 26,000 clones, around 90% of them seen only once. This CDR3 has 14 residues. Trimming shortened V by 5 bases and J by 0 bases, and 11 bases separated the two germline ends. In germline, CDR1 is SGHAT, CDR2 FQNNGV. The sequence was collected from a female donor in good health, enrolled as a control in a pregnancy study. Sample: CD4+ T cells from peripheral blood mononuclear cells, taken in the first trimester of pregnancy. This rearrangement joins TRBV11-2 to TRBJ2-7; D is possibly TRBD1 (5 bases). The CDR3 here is CASSRLQGSYEQYF. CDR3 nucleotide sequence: TGTGCCAGCAGCCGCCTGCAGGGCTCCTACGAGCAGTACTTC.